This passage covers 5 T cell receptor beta chains from one sample sequenced in a study of cytomegalovirus exposure and HLA in healthy donors (dated by TCRdb to about 2017). Library preparation was by the immunoSEQ multiplex PCR assay. For the multiplex PCR, a mixture combining 60 forward primers for TCR Vbeta segments and 13 reverse primers for TCR Jbeta segments was used. TCRdb provides this immuneACCESS table in a form limited to in-frame rearrangements. Some clones are lacking; in checked studies, under half of them reflect an unresolved V gene, and why the rest are absent is not known. The sample profile shows roughly 180,000 clones; approximately 80% of them were found once. Jointly, the top ten make up 4.5% to 5.5% of the sample. The sample taken for sequencing was PBMCs. Receptors originate from a woman aged 45-65 years in good health and CMV-seropositive.

The chain employs TRBV13 and TRBJ1-6; 9 bases line up with TRBD1. The CDR3 spans 14 residues. Trimming at V came to 5 bases and at J to 10 bases, leaving 6 bases not matched to a gene. Per the germline V gene, CDR1 is PRHDT and CDR2 is FYEKMQ (reference sequence). In DNA, the CDR3 is TGTGCCAGCAGCATCCGGGACAGGGCGTCACCCCTCCACTTT. Its protein product is CASSIRDRASPLHF.

The rearrangement links TRBV27 to TRBJ1-2, with TRBD1 identical over 7 bases. This CDR3 spans 19 amino acids. V shed 5 bases and J 4 bases; nucleotides not matched to a gene: 22. Germline values: CDR1 MNHEY, CDR2 SMNVEV (reference sequence). This CDR3 is CASSPQSLRQGPLSYGYTF. CDR3 sequence (DNA): TGTGCCAGCAGTCCGCAATCCCTGCGACAGGGCCCCTTATCCTATGGCTACACCTTC.

The CDR3 DNA is TGTGCCAGCAGTGAAGGACAGACAAGTAATGAAAAACTGTTTTTT. As protein: CASSEGQTSNEKLFF. The chain has TRBV6-1 and TRBJ1-4, with D perhaps matching TRBD1 (5 bases). V lost 1 base and J lost 4, with 10 bases in between. Per germline, CDR1 MNHNS and CDR2 SASEGT. The CDR3 runs 15 residues.

This clone occurred once. The CDR3 sequence: CASSLWGGTGFNEKLFF. The CDR3 bases are TGTGCCAGCAGTTTATGGGGGGGGACAGGGTTTAATGAAAAACTGTTTTTT. The chain combines TRBV28 with TRBJ1-4; 9 positions agree with TRBD1. The CDR3 covers 17 residues. With 0 bases clipped from V and 4 bases from J, the junction kept 6 bases outside the gene matches. From germline, CDR1 is MDHEN and CDR2 SYDVKM.

The V and J genes are TRBV12-5 and TRBJ2-5; 10 nucleotides agree with TRBD2. J was trimmed by 2 bases and V by 2 bases; bases with no gene match: 11. Per the germline V gene, CDR1 is LGHNT and CDR2 is FRNRAP. The CDR3 has 18 amino acids. The CDR3 DNA sequence: TGTGCTAGTGGTTTGACTAATCCGGGACTAGCGTTTCAAGAGACCCAGTACTTC. Protein sequence: CASGLTNPGLAFQETQYF.